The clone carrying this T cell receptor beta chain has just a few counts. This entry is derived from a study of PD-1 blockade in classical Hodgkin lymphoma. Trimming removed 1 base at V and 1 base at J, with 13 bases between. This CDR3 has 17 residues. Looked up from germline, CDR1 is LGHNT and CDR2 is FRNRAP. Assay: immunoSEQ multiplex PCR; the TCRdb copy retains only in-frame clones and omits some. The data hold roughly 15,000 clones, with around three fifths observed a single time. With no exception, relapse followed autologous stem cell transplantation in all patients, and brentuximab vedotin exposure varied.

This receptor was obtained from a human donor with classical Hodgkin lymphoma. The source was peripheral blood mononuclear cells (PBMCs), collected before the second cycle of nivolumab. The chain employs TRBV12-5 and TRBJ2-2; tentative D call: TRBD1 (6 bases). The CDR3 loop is CASGLATQGLNTGELFF. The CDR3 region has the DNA TGTGCTAGTGGTTTGGCGACACAGGGATTGAACACCGGGGAGCTGTTTTTT.